This is a list of T cell receptor beta chains from one sample in a study of CD8+ T cells in alopecia areata. Clones were sequenced by immunoSEQ multiplex PCR, and TCRdb holds only the in-frame ones, with some missing. The top ten hold approximately 5.1% of the sample, which has approximately 200,000 clones, about three fifths seen once. Sequences were derived from CD4+ T cells sorted from blood, sampled at week 24, from a patient treated with tofacitinib. These receptors were obtained from a human donor with alopecia areata. Both conserved end residues are part of each CDR3. Each record gives: V gene, J gene, clone size, D gene, CDR3 DNA, CDR3 protein. A D gene is named only where the DNA matches it firmly. The listing skips clone size in some rows; elsewhere it reads once, few, many or a size class.

TRBV29-1,TRBJ1-2,few,-,TGCAGCGCCGGCGCCAGGGAGCATGGCTACACCTTC,CSAGAREHGYTF
TRBV11-2,TRBJ2-1,-,TRBD2,TGTGCCAGCAGCTTAGATTTAGCGGGAGGGGGAGGTGAGCAGTTCTTC,CASSLDLAGGGGEQFF
TRBV30,TRBJ1-4,few,-,TGTGCCTGGAGTTCGGAAGGAGGTGAAAAACTGTTTTTT,CAWSSEGGEKLFF
TRBV5-1,TRBJ2-7,few,TRBD2,TGCGCCAGCAGCTTGGGCGGGAGAGGCCCCTCCTACGAGCAGTACTTC,CASSLGGRGPSYEQYF
TRBV27,TRBJ2-3,-,TRBD2,TGTGCCAGCAGTTTGACTAGCGTAAACACAGATACGCAGTATTTT,CASSLTSVNTDTQYF
TRBV15,TRBJ2-7,few,-,TGTGCCACCAGCAGAGATTTCCAGGATAGGGAGCAGTACTTC,CATSRDFQDREQYF
TRBV29-1,TRBJ1-1,-,TRBD1,TGCAGCGTTGATATCACAGGGGGCATGAACAGTGAAGCTTTCTTT,CSVDITGGMNSEAFF
TRBV5-1,TRBJ2-7,once,TRBD1,TGCGCCAGCAGCTTAGCCGGGACAGGGATGGTTTTC,CASSLAGTGMVF
TRBV30,TRBJ1-5,few,TRBD1,TGTGCCTGGACCGTCAGGGGACAGCGGAATCAGCCCCAGCATTTT,CAWTVRGQRNQPQHF
TRBV7-2,TRBJ2-6,-,-,TGTGCCAGCAGCTACCTACTTCCAGGGCCGGCTGGGGCCAACGTCCTGACTTTC,CASSYLLPGPAGANVLTF
TRBV4-3,TRBJ2-3,-,-,TGCGCCAGCAGCCCCGGGGTCACAGATACGCAGTATTTT,CASSPGVTDTQYF
TRBV7-9,TRBJ2-6,-,TRBD2,TGTGCCAGCACCACCCGCGGGACTAGCGGGAGAGGAGGGGCCAACGTCCTGACTTTC,CASTTRGTSGRGGANVLTF
TRBV30,TRBJ1-4,few,-,TGTGCCTGGAGCCCACCCGGAAAACTGTTTTTT,CAWSPPGKLFF
TRBV10-3,TRBJ1-2,-,TRBD1,TGTGCCATCAGTGACCGCGGACAGGTGGGAGGCTACACCTTC,CAISDRGQVGGYTF
TRBV5-1,TRBJ1-2,-,-,TGCGCCAGCAGCTTTGGGCACCTTAACTATGGCTACACCTTC,CASSFGHLNYGYTF
TRBV11-1,TRBJ1-6,few,-,TGTGCCAGCAGCTCCTCATCGGGTTTTAATTCACCCCTCCACTTT,CASSSSSGFNSPLHF
TRBV30,TRBJ2-1,-,-,TGTGCCTGGAGTTTCGGGGCCCAATCCAATGAGCAGTTCTTC,CAWSFGAQSNEQFF
TRBV28,TRBJ2-1,few,TRBD2,TGTGCCAGCAGACCGACCGGGACTAGCGCCTACAATGAGCAGTTCTTC,CASRPTGTSAYNEQFF
TRBV25-1,TRBJ2-7,-,-,TGTGCCAGCATTAAGGGGAACTCCTACGAGCAGTACTTC,CASIKGNSYEQYF
TRBV7-2,TRBJ2-6,-,-,TGTGCCAGCAGCTTAGGGGGCTCTGGGGCCAACGTCCTGACTTTC,CASSLGGSGANVLTF
TRBV13,TRBJ2-6,few,-,TGTGCCAGCAGCTTAAATCAGGGTGGAACTGGGGCCAACGTCCTGACTTTC,CASSLNQGGTGANVLTF
TRBV28,TRBJ1-5,-,-,TGTGCCAGCAGTTTGGGGAGTGCAGGCGATCAGCCCCAGCATTTT,CASSLGSAGDQPQHF
TRBV5-6,TRBJ1-2,-,-,TGTGCCAGCAGCTTCGACTATGGCTACACCTTC,CASSFDYGYTF
TRBV6-5,TRBJ2-7,-,-,TGTGCCAGCAGTTCTACCGGGGGTTCCTCCTACGAGCAGTACTTC,CASSSTGGSSYEQYF
TRBV18,TRBJ1-5,-,-,TGTGCCAGCTCACCAGTCAGTGACAATCAGCCCCAGCATTTT,CASSPVSDNQPQHF
TRBV10-3,TRBJ1-2,-,TRBD1,TGTGCCATCAGTGGATGGGACAGGGGGCGGGATGGCTACACCTTC,CAISGWDRGRDGYTF
TRBV4-3,TRBJ2-7,-,TRBD1,TGCGCCAGCAGCCAAGATGGGGGGACAGGGGACTACGAGCAGTACTTC,CASSQDGGTGDYEQYF
TRBV6-5,TRBJ2-3,-,-,TGTGCCAGCCGCCCTAGAGCAGATACGCAGTATTTT,CASRPRADTQYF
TRBV18,TRBJ2-1,once,TRBD1,TGTGCCAGCTCACCACGTGGGACAGGGGCCGGTGGGCAGTTCTTC,CASSPRGTGAGGQFF
TRBV7-6,TRBJ2-3,few,-,TGTGCCAGCAGCTTAGCCCCCTTTCCGGCTAGCCCCCGGCCAGATACGCAGTATTTT,CASSLAPFPASPRPDTQYF
TRBV9,TRBJ2-3,-,-,TGTGCCAGCAGCCCCCGACAGGATCGCACAGATACGCAGTATTTT,CASSPRQDRTDTQYF
TRBV5-1,TRBJ1-1,-,-,TGCGCCAGCAGCTTGGAGTCCCGGACGGCGAAGAACACTGAAGCTTTCTTT,CASSLESRTAKNTEAFF
TRBV4-2,TRBJ2-7,few,-,TGTGCCAGCAGCCCCTCCTACTCCTACGAGCAGTACTTC,CASSPSYSYEQYF
TRBV5-1,TRBJ2-7,few,TRBD1,TGCGCCAGCAGATTGGGACAGGGACCCTACGAGCAGTACTTC,CASRLGQGPYEQYF
TRBV7-2,TRBJ2-4,-,TRBD1,TGTGCCAGCAGACCCCCGGGACAGGAGAAAAACATTCAGTACTTC,CASRPPGQEKNIQYF
TRBV18,TRBJ1-2,-,-,TGTGCCAGCTCACGTCAAGGAGATGGCTACACCTTC,CASSRQGDGYTF
TRBV10-3,TRBJ2-3,-,-,TGTGCCATCAGTGAACTAGCTACGCAGTATTTT,CAISELATQYF
TRBV5-1,TRBJ1-6,once,-,TGCGCCAGCAGCTTGGCTGGGCTCGGGTCACCCCTCCACTTT,CASSLAGLGSPLHF
TRBV27,TRBJ2-1,-,-,TGTGCCAGCAGCTTTCCCTCCGGGGGCCGCGATGAGCAGTTCTTC,CASSFPSGGRDEQFF
TRBV4-3,TRBJ1-2,-,-,TGCGCCAGCAGCCAAGTTGCTGGGATCGGTACGAGCTATGGCTACACCTTC,CASSQVAGIGTSYGYTF
TRBV9,TRBJ1-2,-,-,TGTGCCAGCAGCCCCTCGCTGGGTGGCTACACCTTC,CASSPSLGGYTF
TRBV9,TRBJ2-7,-,TRBD1,TGTGCCAGCAGCGTAGCAGGACAGGACGAGCAGTACTTC,CASSVAGQDEQYF
TRBV18,TRBJ1-6,-,-,TGTGCCAGCTCACCGACCCGGAGCAATTCACCCCTCCACTTT,CASSPTRSNSPLHF
TRBV5-1,TRBJ2-3,-,-,TGCGCCAGCAGCTTCGGCACAGATACGCAGTATTTT,CASSFGTDTQYF
TRBV7-9,TRBJ2-3,-,TRBD1,TGTGCCAGCAGCTTGACAGGGAGCACAGATACGCAGTATTTT,CASSLTGSTDTQYF
TRBV30,TRBJ2-1,-,-,TGTGCCTGGACGGAAGGGAGACTCTACAATGAGCAGTTCTTC,CAWTEGRLYNEQFF
TRBV9,TRBJ1-2,-,-,TGTGCCAGCAGCGCCGGAAACTATGGCTACACCTTC,CASSAGNYGYTF
TRBV15,TRBJ2-2,few,-,TGTGCCACCAGCAGGAATAGAGGTTCCGGGGAGCTGTTTTTT,CATSRNRGSGELFF